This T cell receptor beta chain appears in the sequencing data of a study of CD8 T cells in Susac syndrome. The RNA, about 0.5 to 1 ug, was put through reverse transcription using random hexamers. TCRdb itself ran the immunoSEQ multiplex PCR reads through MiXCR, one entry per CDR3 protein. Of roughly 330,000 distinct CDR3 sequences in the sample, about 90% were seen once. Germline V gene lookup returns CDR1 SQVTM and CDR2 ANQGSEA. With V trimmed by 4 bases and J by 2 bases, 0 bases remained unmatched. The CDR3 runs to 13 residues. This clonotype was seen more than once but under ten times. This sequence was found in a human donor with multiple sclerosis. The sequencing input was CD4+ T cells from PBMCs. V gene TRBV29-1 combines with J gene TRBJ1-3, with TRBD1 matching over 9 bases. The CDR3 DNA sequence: TGCAGCGTTGGACAGGGGGCTGGAAACACCATATATTTT. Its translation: CSVGQGAGNTIYF.